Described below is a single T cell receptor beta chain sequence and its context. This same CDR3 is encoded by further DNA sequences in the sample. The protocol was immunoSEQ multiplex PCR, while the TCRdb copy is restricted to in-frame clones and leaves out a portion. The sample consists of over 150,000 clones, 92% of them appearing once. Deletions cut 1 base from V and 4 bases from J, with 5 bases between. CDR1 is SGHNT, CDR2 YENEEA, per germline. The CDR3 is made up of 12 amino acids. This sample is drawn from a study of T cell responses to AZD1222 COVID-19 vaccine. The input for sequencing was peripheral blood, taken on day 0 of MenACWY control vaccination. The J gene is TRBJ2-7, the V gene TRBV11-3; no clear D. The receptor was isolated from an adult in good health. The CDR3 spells CASSLGSYEQYF. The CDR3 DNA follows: TGTGCCAGCAGCTTAGGCAGTTACGAGCAGTACTTC.